Presented here are 20 T cell receptor beta chains from one specimen sequenced in a study of blood T cell repertoires in COVID-19. Using immunoSEQ multiplex PCR, the repertoire was profiled, and TCRdb retains in-frame clones only, with some absent. The table has 35,000 to 45,000 clones, 76% seen once. Sequenced sample: peripheral blood. These receptor sequences come from a man aged 70 or older with active or convalescent COVID-19.

This clone was recorded only once. This sequence joins TRBV7-6 and TRBJ1-4; 7 bases align to TRBD1. CDR3 length: 15 amino acids. Germline lookup yields CDR1 SGHVS and CDR2 FNYEAQ. J gave up 8 bases and V 4 bases, and 10 bases lay outside the gene matches. The CDR3: CASSSPTGDGEKLFF. For the CDR3, the DNA is TGTGCCAGCAGCTCTCCTACAGGGGACGGGGAAAAACTGTTTTTT.

This clone was counted once. The V and J genes are TRBV12-3 or TRBV12-4 and TRBJ1-2, with 9 bases lining up with TRBD1. The CDR3 totals 13 residues. V lost 1 base and J lost 7; bases outside the gene matches: 1. CDR3 protein: CASSLDRGLGYTF. CDR3 DNA: TGTGCCAGCAGTTTAGACAGGGGGCTTGGCTACACCTTC.

The rearrangement uses TRBV28 and TRBJ1-1; 10 bases fit TRBD1. Germline assignment: CDR1 MDHEN and CDR2 SYDVKM. The V gene end was trimmed by 7 bases and the J gene end by 5 bases; junction bases not matched to a gene: 13. The CDR3 totals 16 residues. CDR3 nucleotide sequence: TGTGCCAGCACCAAAGGGACAGGGGCCGGGTGGACTGAAGCTTTCTTT. This encodes CASTKGTGAGWTEAFF. Drawing the rest from reference TRBV28 and TRBJ1-1, the complete variable domain is DVKVTQSSRYLVKRTGEKVFLECVQDMDHENMFWYRQDPGLGLRLIYFSYDVKMKEKGDIPEGYSVSREKKERFSLILESASTNQTSMYLCASTKGTGAGWTEAFFGQGTRLTVV.

The chain recombines TRBV10-2 with TRBJ1-2, with no clear D. CDR1 and CDR2 from the germline V gene are WSHSY and SAAADI. This CDR3 spans 12 amino acids. V shed 11 bases and J shed 3 bases, with 13 bases lying between them. The CDR3 here is CAAWRHDYGYTF. As DNA, the CDR3 is TGCGCCGCCTGGCGGCACGACTATGGCTACACCTTC.

Here the CDR3 reads CAIRTSQYSNQPQHF. For the CDR3, the DNA is TGTGCCATCCGGACATCACAGTATAGCAATCAGCCCCAGCATTTT. The rearrangement uses TRBV6-5 and TRBJ1-5; a possible D gene is TRBD1 (5 bases). Germline V gene sequence: CDR1 MNHEY, CDR2 SVGAGI. The CDR3 is 15 amino acids. Trimming shortened V by 10 bases and J by 0 bases, and 16 bases separated the two germline ends.

This clone was observed once. The chain is built from TRBV9 and TRBJ2-3; TRBD2 matches 8 bases. V shed 6 bases, J shed 2 bases, and the junction held 8 bases outside the gene matches. Germline V gives CDR1 SGDLS, CDR2 YYNGEE. The CDR3 spans 15 residues. The CDR3 loop is CASTLGAGDTDTQYF. The CDR3 nucleotides read TGTGCCAGCACCCTGGGAGCGGGGGACACAGATACGCAGTATTTT.

V is TRBV11-3 and J is TRBJ1-1; D not certain. The germline V gene encodes CDR1 SGHNT and CDR2 YENEEA. This CDR3 is built from 14 residues. V lost 1 base and J 11 bases, leaving 17 bases between the germline ends. CDR3 protein: CASSLGGEGNSAFF. CDR3 sequence (DNA): TGTGCCAGCAGCTTAGGGGGAGAGGGTAACTCGGCTTTCTTT.

This clone was detected only once. In DNA, the CDR3 is TGTGCCAGCAGCTCGAACGCGGGGTCCCACTATGGCTACACCTTC. Encoded protein: CASSSNAGSHYGYTF. The gene calls are TRBV7-2 and TRBJ1-2, with D unresolved. The CDR3 runs 15 residues. V was clipped by 4 bases and J by 3 bases, with 15 bases between them. From germline, CDR1 is SGHTA and CDR2 FQGNSA.

V is TRBV28 and J is TRBJ2-2, with 9 bases lining up with TRBD1. This CDR3 contains 16 residues. Trimming removed 6 bases from V and 1 base from J; junction bases left unmatched: 6. The V gene's germline CDR1 is MDHEN and CDR2 SYDVKM. CDR3 sequence (DNA): TGTGCCAGCAGAAATCCGGGACAGGGGAACACCGGGGAGCTGTTTTTT. It codes for CASRNPGQGNTGELFF.

In nucleotides, the CDR3 is TGTGCCAGCAGCCAAGGACACGGGGGACCCTACAATGAGCAGTTCTTC. As protein: CASSQGHGGPYNEQFF. The V call is TRBV3-1 (or the pseudogene TRBV3-2), the J call TRBJ2-1; a possible D gene is TRBD2 (6 bases). Germline lookup yields CDR1 LGHDT and CDR2 YNNKEL (reference sequence). The V and J ends lost 1 base and 2 bases respectively, with 12 bases between them. CDR3 length: 16 residues.

The genes are TRBV6-5 and TRBJ1-6, with D perhaps matching TRBD1 (5 bases). Per the germline V gene, CDR1 is MNHEY and CDR2 is SVGAGI. CDR3 length: 14 amino acids. V dropped 8 bases and J dropped 0 bases, with 8 bases sitting between them. CDR3 nucleotides: TGTGCCAGCGGGACTAGCTCCTATAATTCACCCCTCCACTTT. It codes for CASGTSSYNSPLHF.

This chain uses TRBV2 with TRBJ2-7, with TRBD2 as a possible D gene (6 bases). Germline assignment: CDR1 SNHLY and CDR2 FYNNEI. The V and J ends lost 6 bases and 3 bases respectively, with 9 bases between them. CDR3 length: 12 residues. The DNA for the CDR3 is TGTGCCAGCAGACCGACTAGCTACGAGCAGTACTTC. Translation gives CASRPTSYEQYF.

The V call is TRBV4-1, the J call TRBJ2-5, with 13 bases fitting TRBD2. The germline CDR1 and CDR2 sequences are MGHRA and YSYEKL. The ends lost 1 base at V and 1 base at J; junction bases unmatched: 3. The CDR3 loop spans 17 amino acids. The CDR3 sequence is CASSQVGLAGFQETQYF. The CDR3 DNA sequence: TGCGCCAGCAGCCAAGTGGGACTAGCGGGGTTCCAAGAGACCCAGTACTTC.

V and J are TRBV30 and TRBJ2-1, with D possibly TRBD2 on 5 matching bases. Trimming removed 5 bases from V and 8 bases from J, with 10 bases in between. CDR3 size: 11 residues. Per germline, CDR1 GTSNPN and CDR2 SVGIG (reference sequence). The CDR3 protein is CAWGVGDEQFF. In DNA form, the CDR3 reads TGTGCCTGGGGCGTCGGGGATGAGCAGTTCTTC.

The chain recombines TRBV9 with TRBJ1-2; D ambiguous. V was pared by 0 bases and J by 2 bases, with 8 bases between. CDR1 is SGDLS, CDR2 YYNGEE, per germline. The CDR3 covers 14 residues. Written as DNA, the CDR3 is TGTGCCAGCAGCGTAGCGGTCCAAAACTATGGCTACACCTTC. Its protein product is CASSVAVQNYGYTF.

This clone was picked up one time. The chain employs TRBV2 and TRBJ1-3; D ambiguous. Germline V lookup: CDR1 SNHLY, CDR2 FYNNEI. V lost 8 bases, J lost 3 bases, and 8 bases lay in between. CDR3 size: 12 residues. The CDR3 region is CASASVGNTIYF. CDR3 nucleotides: TGTGCCAGCGCCTCGGTTGGAAACACCATATATTTT.

This clone was seen once. This rearrangement joins TRBV11-2 to TRBJ1-5, with TRBD1 matching 10 bases. CDR3 size: 15 residues. After removal of 3 bases from V and 3 bases from J, the junction contained 2 bases not matched to a gene. Germline CDR1 reads SGHAT; CDR2 reads FQNNGV. The CDR3 coding sequence is TGTGCCAGCAGCTTGGGACAGGGGATCAATCAGCCCCAGCATTTT. Amino acids: CASSLGQGINQPQHF. Looking up the rest from reference TRBV11-2 and TRBJ1-5 gives the full variable domain: EAGVAQSPRYKIIEKRQSVAFWCNPISGHATLYWYQQILGQGPKLLIQFQNNGVVDDSQLPKDRFSAERLKGVDSTLKIQPAKLEDSAVYLCASSLGQGINQPQHFGDGTRLSIL.

The chain is built from TRBV18 and TRBJ2-2; D is unresolved. V dropped 6 bases and J dropped 6 bases, with 11 bases sitting between them. The CDR3 has 13 residues. CDR1 and CDR2 from the germline V gene are KGHSH and LQKENI. CDR3 nucleotide sequence: TGTGCCAGCTCCTACCTTAACGCCGGGGAGCTGTTTTTT. Residues: CASSYLNAGELFF. Full variable domain (missing parts from reference TRBV18 and TRBJ2-2): NAGVMQNPRHLVRRRGQEARLRCSPMKGHSHVYWYRQLPEEGLKFMVYLQKENIIDESGMPKERFSAEFPKEGPSILRIQQVVRGDSAAYFCASSYLNAGELFFGEGSRLTVL.

The J gene is TRBJ1-2, the V gene TRBV18; D not resolved. The CDR3 covers 13 residues. V lost 5 bases and J 3 bases, leaving 10 bases between the germline ends. Germline CDR1 reads KGHSH; CDR2 reads LQKENI. In DNA, the CDR3 is TGTGCCAGCTCAAGCGACGCGGACTATGGCTACACCTTC. Translation: CASSSDADYGYTF.

This chain joins TRBV6-2 or TRBV6-3 and TRBJ2-1; TRBD2 agrees at 12 bases. V dropped 0 bases and J dropped 7; count of bases not matched to a gene: 7. In germline, CDR1 is MNHEY, CDR2 SVGEGT. CDR3 length equals 17 residues. CDR3 loop: CASSYSHLAGGQNEQFF. The CDR3 DNA follows: TGTGCCAGCAGTTACTCCCATCTAGCGGGGGGGCAGAATGAGCAGTTCTTC.